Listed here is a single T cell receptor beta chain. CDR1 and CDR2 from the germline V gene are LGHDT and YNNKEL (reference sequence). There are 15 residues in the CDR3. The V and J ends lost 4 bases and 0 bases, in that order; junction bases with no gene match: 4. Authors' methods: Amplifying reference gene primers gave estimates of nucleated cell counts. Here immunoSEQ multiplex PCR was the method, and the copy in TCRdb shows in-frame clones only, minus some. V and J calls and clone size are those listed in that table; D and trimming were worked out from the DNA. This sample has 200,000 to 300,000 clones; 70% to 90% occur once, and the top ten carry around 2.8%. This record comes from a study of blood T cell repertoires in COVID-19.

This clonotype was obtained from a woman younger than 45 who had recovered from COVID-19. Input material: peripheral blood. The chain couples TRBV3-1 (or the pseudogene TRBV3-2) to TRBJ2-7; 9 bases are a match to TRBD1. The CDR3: CASSPTGGISYEQYF. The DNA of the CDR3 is TGTGCCAGCAGCCCCACAGGGGGCATCTCCTACGAGCAGTACTTC.